This T cell receptor (beta chain) was captured by sequencing in a study of blood T cell repertoires in COVID-19. Study as a whole: Samples came from the United States, Italy and Spain, spanning acute and convalescent COVID-19. From T cells, B-cell-depleted T cells, or PBMCs came the material, which was cDNA or gDNA.

The germline V gene has CDR1 MGHRA and CDR2 YSYEKL. The CDR3 has 13 residues. Trimming took off 0 bases at V and 6 bases at J, with 8 bases between the two ends. Original methodology: Cell counts per sample came from amplifying reference gene primers. Some clones are missing from TCRdb's copy, which holds only in-frame ones; the method was immunoSEQ multiplex PCR. D and trimming were read from the DNA, whereas the V and J calls and clone size are those reported in that table. The data contain approximately 140,000 clones, 80% to 90% of them singletons. The sample was peripheral blood. The rearrangement uses TRBV4-1 and TRBJ1-2; no firm D call. This TCR came from a man aged 50-60 years with active or convalescent COVID-19. The CDR3 reads CASSQDPEDGYTF. For the CDR3, the DNA is TGCGCCAGCAGCCAAGATCCGGAGGATGGCTACACCTTC.